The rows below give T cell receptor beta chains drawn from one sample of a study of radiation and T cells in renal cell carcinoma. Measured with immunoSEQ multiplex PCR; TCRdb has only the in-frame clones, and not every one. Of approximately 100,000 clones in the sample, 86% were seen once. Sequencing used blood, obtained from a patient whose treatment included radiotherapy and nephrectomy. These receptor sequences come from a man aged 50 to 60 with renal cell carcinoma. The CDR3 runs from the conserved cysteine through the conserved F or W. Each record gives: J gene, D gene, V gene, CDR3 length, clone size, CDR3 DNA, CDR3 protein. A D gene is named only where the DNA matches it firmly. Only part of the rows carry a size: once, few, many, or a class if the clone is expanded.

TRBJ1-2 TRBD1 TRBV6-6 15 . TGTGCCAGCAGTCAAACCGGGACAGATAACTATGGCTACACCTTC CASSQTGTDNYGYTF
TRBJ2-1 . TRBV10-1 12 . TGCGCCAGCAGGGGGCGAAGGGATGAGCAGTTCTTC CASRGRRDEQFF
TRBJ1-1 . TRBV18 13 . TGTGCCAGCTCACCAGGAGAGGGGGCTGAAGCTTTCTTT CASSPGEGAEAFF
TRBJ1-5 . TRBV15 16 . TGTGCCACCAGCAGAGAGGGCCGGACAGCTAATCAGCCCCAGCATTTT CATSREGRTANQPQHF
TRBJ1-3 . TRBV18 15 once TGTGCCAGCTCACCCCCCGGGTTCTCTGGAAACACCATATATTTT CASSPPGFSGNTIYF
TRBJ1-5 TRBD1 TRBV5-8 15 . TGTGCCAGCAGCTTGGAGGGCAGGGGGCACCAGCCCCAGCATTTT CASSLEGRGHQPQHF
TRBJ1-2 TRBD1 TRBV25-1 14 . TGTGCCAGCAGTTTACAGGGGGCTAACTATGGCTACACCTTC CASSLQGANYGYTF
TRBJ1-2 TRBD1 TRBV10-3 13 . TGTGCCATCAGTGGGACAGGGGAGGATGGCTACACCTTC CAISGTGEDGYTF
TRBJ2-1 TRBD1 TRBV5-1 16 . TGCGCCAGCGGGGTCCCGGGACAGGGACCTAACAATGAGCAGTTCTTC CASGVPGQGPNNEQFF
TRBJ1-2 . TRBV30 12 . TGTGCCTGGAGTATGACAGCGGGAGGCTACACCTTC CAWSMTAGGYTF
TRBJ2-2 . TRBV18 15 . TGTGCCAGCTCGGTCTCCGGGCCCCCGGCCGGGGAGCTGTTTTTT CASSVSGPPAGELFF
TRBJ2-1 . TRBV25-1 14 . TGTGCCAGCAGTGTTGGAAGCTCCTACAATGAGCAGTTCTTC CASSVGSSYNEQFF
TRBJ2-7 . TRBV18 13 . TGTGCCAGCTCAGAGGATGAGGGAAGGGAGCAGTACTTC CASSEDEGREQYF
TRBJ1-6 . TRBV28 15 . TGTGCCAGCAGAACCGGGCCAGGCTATAATTCACCCCTCCACTTT CASRTGPGYNSPLHF
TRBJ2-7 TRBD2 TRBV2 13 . TGTGCCAGCAGCCTAGCGGGAAAAGATCCCCAGTACTTC CASSLAGKDPQYF
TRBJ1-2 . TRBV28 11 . TGTGCCGGCGGGGGTACGTATGGCTACACCTTC CAGGGTYGYTF
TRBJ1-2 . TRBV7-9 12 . TGTGCCAGCAGTCTAAACCGGGGCGGCTACACCTTC CASSLNRGGYTF
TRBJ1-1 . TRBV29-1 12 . TGCAGCACCAGGACAGCGAACACTGAAGCTTTCTTT CSTRTANTEAFF
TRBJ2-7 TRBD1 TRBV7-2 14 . TGTGCCAGCAGCCCGGGACAGGGGGCCTACGAGCAGTACTTC CASSPGQGAYEQYF
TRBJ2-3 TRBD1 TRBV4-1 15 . TGCGCCAGCAGCCTAGGGACAGTTAGCACAGATACGCAGTATTTT CASSLGTVSTDTQYF
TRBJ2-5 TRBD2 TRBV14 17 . TGTGCCAGCAGCCAAGGGTATACTAGCGGGGAACAAGAGACCCAGTACTTC CASSQGYTSGEQETQYF
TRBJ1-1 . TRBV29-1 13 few TGCAGCGTTGCGGGGGGACGGTACACTGAAGCTTTCTTT CSVAGGRYTEAFF
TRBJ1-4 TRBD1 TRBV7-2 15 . TGTGCCAGCAGCGGCCAGACAGGGCCTAATGAAAAACTGTTTTTT CASSGQTGPNEKLFF
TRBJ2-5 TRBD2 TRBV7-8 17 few TGTGCCAGCAGCCTAGGAGGACTAGCGGGGGTCCAAGAGACCCAGTACTTC CASSLGGLAGVQETQYF
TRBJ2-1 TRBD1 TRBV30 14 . TGTGCCTGGGGCCGGGACAGGGGGCTTGGAAAGCAGTTCTTC CAWGRDRGLGKQFF
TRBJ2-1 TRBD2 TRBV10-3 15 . TGTGCCATCAGAACTAGCGGGGGGACCCACAATGAGCAGTTCTTC CAIRTSGGTHNEQFF
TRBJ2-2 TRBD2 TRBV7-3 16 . TGTGCCAGCAAAGAAGCGGGGGGCCAGAACACCGGGGAGCTGTTTTTT CASKEAGGQNTGELFF
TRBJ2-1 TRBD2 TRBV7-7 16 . TGTGCTAGCAGCTCCCTGGGACTAGCGGGAGTTAGTGAGCAGTTCTTC CASSSLGLAGVSEQFF
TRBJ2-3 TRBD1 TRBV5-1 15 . TGCGCCAGCAGCTTACGACAGGGGGAGTCAGATACGCAGTATTTT CASSLRQGESDTQYF
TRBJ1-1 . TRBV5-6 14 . TGTGCCAGCAGCTTGGGGCTCTTTGGTACTGAAGCTTTCTTT CASSLGLFGTEAFF
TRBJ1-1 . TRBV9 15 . TGTGCCAGCAGCCCTCGAGGGCAGTTGAACACTGAAGCTTTCTTT CASSPRGQLNTEAFF
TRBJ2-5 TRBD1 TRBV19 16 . TGTGCCAGTAGTATAAACCACCAGGGGGCTGACGAGACCCAGTACTTC CASSINHQGADETQYF
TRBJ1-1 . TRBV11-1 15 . TGTGCCAGCAACACTAACTCGCTTACCAACACTGAAGCTTTCTTT CASNTNSLTNTEAFF
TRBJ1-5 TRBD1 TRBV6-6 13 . TGTGCCAGCCTGGACAGGCGGGACCAAGACCAGCATTTT CASLDRRDQDQHF
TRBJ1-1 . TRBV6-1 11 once TGTGCCAGCAGCCGAGACAGCGAAGCTTTCTTT CASSRDSEAFF
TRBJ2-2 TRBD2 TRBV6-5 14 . TGTGCCAGCAGTTACGTACTAGCGGGCGGGGAGCTGTTTTTT CASSYVLAGGELFF
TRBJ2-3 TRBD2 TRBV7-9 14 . TGTGCCAGCAGCTTGACTAGCGGCACAGATACGCAGTATTTT CASSLTSGTDTQYF
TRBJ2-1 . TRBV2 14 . TGTGCCAGCATGATCCGAGCAGGGCCCAATGAGCAGTTCTTC CASMIRAGPNEQFF
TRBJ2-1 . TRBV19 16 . TGTGCCAGTAGTATAGGACCAAAACCCTCATACAATGAGCAGTTCTTC CASSIGPKPSYNEQFF
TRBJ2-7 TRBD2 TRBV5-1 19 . TGCGCCAGCAGCTTGGTTCCTACTAGCGGGAGCGGTCACTCCTACGAGCAGTACTTC CASSLVPTSGSGHSYEQYF
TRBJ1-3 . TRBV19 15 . TGTGCCAGTAGTACGGACGACTCCTCTGGAAACACCATATATTTT CASSTDDSSGNTIYF
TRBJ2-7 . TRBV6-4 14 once TGTGCCAGCAGGGGGACGATCACTAACTACGAGCAGTACTTC CASRGTITNYEQYF
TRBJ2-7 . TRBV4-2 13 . TGTGCCAGCAGCCAAACACAGGGATACGAGCAGTACTTC CASSQTQGYEQYF
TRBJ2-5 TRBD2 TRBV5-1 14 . TGCGCCAGCAGCACGACTAGCGGGGGAGAGACCCAGTACTTC CASSTTSGGETQYF
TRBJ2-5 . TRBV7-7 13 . TGTGCTAGCAGCAACCTAGCCCGAGAGACCCAGTACTTC CASSNLARETQYF
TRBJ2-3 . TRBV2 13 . TGTGCCGAGGGGGAGGGGAGCACAGATACGCAGTATTTT CAEGEGSTDTQYF
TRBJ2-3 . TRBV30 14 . TGTGCCTGGAGTGTACGGGCGGGGGCCCGTACGCAGTATTTT CAWSVRAGARTQYF
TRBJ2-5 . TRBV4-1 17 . TGCGCCAGCAGCCAAGGGGGGGGACAGAGGTACCAAGAGACCCAGTACTTC CASSQGGGQRYQETQYF